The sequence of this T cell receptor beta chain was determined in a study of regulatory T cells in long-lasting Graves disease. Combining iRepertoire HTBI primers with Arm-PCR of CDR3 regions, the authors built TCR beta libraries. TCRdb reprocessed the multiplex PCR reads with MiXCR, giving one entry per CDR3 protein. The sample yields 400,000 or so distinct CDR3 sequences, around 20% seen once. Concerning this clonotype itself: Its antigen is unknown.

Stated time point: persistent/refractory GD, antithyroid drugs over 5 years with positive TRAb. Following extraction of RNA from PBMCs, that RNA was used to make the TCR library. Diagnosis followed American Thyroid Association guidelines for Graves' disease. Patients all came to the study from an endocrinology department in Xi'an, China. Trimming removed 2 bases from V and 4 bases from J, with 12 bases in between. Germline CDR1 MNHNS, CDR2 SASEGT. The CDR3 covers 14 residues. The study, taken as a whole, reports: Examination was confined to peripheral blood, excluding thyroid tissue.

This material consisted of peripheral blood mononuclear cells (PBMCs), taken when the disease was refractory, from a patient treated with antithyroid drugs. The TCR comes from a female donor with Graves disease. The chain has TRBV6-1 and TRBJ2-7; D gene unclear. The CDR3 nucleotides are TGTGCCAGCAGTGAATCGGGTTCAGGATACGAGCAGTACTTC. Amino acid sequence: CASSESGSGYEQYF.